This T cell receptor beta chain comes out of a study of cytomegalovirus exposure and HLA in healthy donors. General study points: TCR beta sequences reportedly predicted the HLA-A and HLA-B alleles of most subjects accurately. Reported results showed that the classifier diagnosed cytomegalovirus status with high specificity and sensitivity. One variant, a missense change in DCLRE1C, was linked in a later analysis to TCR beta V- and J-gene trimming.

Both 60 Vbeta primers and 13 Jbeta primers went into the PCR. TCRdb's copy holds only in-frame clones and misses some; the assay was immunoSEQ multiplex PCR. This sample carries approximately 160,000 clones, approximately 80% of them seen once, and the ten largest clones take roughly 2.8%. With respect to this clone: Its cognate antigen is unknown.

Germline lookup yields CDR1 SNHLY and CDR2 FYNNEI. The CDR3 runs 11 residues. V lost 6 bases and J lost 5, with 5 bases in between. This sequence was found in a woman in her thirties or forties in good health and CMV-seropositive. This rearrangement joins TRBV2 to TRBJ2-1; D might be TRBD2 (5 bases). The sample comprised PBMCs. CDR3 in amino acids: CASSGNNEQFF. The CDR3 DNA is TGTGCCAGCAGCGGGAACAATGAGCAGTTCTTC.